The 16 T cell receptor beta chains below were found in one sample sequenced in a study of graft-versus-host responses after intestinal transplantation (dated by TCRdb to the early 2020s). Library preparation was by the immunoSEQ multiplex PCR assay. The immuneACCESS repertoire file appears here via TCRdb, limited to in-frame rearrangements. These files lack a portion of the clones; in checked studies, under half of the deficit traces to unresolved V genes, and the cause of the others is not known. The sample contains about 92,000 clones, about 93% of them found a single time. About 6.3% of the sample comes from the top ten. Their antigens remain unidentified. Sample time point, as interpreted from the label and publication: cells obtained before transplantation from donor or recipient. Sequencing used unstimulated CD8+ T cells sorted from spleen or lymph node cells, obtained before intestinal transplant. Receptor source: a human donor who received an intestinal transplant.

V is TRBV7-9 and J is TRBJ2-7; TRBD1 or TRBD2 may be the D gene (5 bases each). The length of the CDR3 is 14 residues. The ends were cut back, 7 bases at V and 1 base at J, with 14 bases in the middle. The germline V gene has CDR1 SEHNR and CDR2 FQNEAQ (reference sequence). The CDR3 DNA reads TGTGCCAGCACCTCCGCCGGGGCTTCCTACGAGCAGTACTTC. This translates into CASTSAGASYEQYF.

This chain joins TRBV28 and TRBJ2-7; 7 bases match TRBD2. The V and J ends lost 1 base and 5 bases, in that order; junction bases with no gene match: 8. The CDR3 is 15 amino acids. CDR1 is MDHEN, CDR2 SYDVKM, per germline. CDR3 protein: CASSLSGTKKDEQYF. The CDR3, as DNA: TGTGCCAGCAGTTTATCTGGGACTAAAAAGGACGAGCAGTACTTC.

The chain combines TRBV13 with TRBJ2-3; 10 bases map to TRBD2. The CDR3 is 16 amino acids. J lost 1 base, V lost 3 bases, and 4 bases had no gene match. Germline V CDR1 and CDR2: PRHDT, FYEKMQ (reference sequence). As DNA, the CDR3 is TGTGCCAGCAGCTTGACTAGCGGGCTAGGCACAGATACGCAGTATTTT. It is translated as CASSLTSGLGTDTQYF.

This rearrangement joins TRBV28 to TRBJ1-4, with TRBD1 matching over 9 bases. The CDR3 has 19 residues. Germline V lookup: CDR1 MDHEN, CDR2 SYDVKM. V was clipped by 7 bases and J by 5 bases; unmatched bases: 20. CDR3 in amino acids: CASTLSPRQGGLTNEKLFF. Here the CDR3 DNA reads TGTGCCAGCACCCTATCCCCGCGACAGGGGGGCCTAACCAATGAAAAACTGTTTTTT.

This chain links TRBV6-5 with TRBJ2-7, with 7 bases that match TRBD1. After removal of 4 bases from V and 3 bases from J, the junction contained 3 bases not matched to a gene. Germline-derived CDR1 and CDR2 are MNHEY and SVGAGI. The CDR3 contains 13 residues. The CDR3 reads CASSFGTDYEQYF. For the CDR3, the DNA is TGTGCCAGCAGTTTTGGGACAGACTACGAGCAGTACTTC.

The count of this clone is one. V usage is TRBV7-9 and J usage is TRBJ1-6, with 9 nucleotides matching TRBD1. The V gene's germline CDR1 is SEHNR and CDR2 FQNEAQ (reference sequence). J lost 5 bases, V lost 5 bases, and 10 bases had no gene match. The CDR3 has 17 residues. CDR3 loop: CASSRRTDRGDNSPLHF. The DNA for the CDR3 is TGTGCCAGCAGCCGCAGGACGGACAGGGGCGATAATTCACCCCTCCACTTT.

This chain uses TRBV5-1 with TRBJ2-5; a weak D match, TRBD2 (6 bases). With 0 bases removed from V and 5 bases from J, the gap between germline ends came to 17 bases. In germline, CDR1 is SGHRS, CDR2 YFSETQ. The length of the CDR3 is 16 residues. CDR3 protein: CASSLARTHRGETQYF. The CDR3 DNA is TGCGCCAGCAGCTTGGCCCGAACCCACCGGGGGGAGACCCAGTACTTC.

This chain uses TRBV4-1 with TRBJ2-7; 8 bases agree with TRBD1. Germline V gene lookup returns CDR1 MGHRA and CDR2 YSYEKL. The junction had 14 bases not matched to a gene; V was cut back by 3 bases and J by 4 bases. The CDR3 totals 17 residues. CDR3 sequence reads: CASSQEGTGASLYEQYF. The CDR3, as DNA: TGCGCCAGCAGCCAGGAGGGGACAGGCGCGAGCCTTTACGAGCAGTACTTC.

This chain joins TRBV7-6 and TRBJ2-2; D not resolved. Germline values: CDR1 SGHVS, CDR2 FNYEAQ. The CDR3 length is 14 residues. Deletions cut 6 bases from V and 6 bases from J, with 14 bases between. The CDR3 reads CASSSTDLAGELFF. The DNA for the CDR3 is TGTGCCAGCAGTAGCACCGATCTCGCCGGGGAGCTGTTTTTT. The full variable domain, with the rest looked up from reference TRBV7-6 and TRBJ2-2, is GAGVSQSPRYKVTKRGQDVALRCDPISGHVSLYWYRQALGQGPEFLTYFNYEAQQDKSGLPNDRFSAERPEGSISTLTIQRTEQRDSAMYRCASSSTDLAGELFFGEGSRLTVL.

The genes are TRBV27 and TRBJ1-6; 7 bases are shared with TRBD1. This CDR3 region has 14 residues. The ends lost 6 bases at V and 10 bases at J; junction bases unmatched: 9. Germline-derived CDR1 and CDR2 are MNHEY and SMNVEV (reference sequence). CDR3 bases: TGTGCCAGCAGACCGACAGGGTCGGACTCACCCCTCCACTTT. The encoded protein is CASRPTGSDSPLHF.

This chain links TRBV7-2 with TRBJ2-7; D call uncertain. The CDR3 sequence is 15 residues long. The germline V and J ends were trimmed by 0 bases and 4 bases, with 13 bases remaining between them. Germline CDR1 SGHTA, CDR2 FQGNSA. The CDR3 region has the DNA TGTGCCAGCAGCTTAGCGCTAGGCAGTAGGTACGAGCAGTACTTC. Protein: CASSLALGSRYEQYF.

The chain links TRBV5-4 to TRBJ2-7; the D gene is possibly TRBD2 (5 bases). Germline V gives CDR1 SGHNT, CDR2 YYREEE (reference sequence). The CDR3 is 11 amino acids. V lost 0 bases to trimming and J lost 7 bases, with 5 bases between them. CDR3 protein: CASSLEREQYF. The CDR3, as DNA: TGTGCCAGCAGCTTGGAGCGGGAGCAGTACTTC.

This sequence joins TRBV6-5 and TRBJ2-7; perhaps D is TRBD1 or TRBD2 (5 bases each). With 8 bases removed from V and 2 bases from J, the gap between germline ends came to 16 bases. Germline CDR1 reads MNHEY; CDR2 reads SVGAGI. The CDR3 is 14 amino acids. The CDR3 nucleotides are TGTGCCAGCGTCAACCGAGGGGTCCCCTACGAGCAGTACTTC. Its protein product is CASVNRGVPYEQYF.

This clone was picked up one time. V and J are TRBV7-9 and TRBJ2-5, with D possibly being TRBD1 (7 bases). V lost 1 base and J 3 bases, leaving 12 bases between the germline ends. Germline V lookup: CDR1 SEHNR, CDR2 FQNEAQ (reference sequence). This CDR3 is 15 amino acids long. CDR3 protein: CASSLVGRGEETQYF. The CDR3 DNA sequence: TGTGCCAGCAGCTTAGTGGGCAGGGGGGAAGAGACCCAGTACTTC.

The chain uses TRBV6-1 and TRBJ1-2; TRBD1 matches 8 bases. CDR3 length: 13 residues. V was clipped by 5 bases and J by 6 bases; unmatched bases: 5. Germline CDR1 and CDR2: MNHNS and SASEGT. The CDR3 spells CASSSWDRHGYTF. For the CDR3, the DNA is TGTGCCAGCAGTTCGTGGGACAGGCATGGCTACACCTTC.

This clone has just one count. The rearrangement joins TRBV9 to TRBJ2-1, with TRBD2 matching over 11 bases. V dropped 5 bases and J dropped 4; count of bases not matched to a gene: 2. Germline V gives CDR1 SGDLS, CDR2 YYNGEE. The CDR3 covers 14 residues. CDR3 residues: CASSGTSGYNEQFF. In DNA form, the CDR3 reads TGTGCCAGCAGTGGGACTAGCGGTTACAATGAGCAGTTCTTC.